This TCR beta chain originates from a study of memory CD4+ T cells and cytomegalovirus serostatus. Study details: Donors were healthy Belgian adults, fewer than ten CMV seropositive and some 24 seronegative.

The study, taken as a whole, reports: Repertoires predicted CMV serostatus with median bootstrapped AUC of roughly 0.95.

Single viable CD3+CD4+CD8-CD45RO+ cells were sorted as the memory CD4+ T cells. Assay: immunoSEQ multiplex PCR; the TCRdb copy retains only in-frame clones and omits some. The data show 70,000 to 95,000 clones, with approximately 84% seen just once and 0.78% held by the top ten. With regard to this clone: Its antigen remains unidentified.

This CDR3 spans 12 amino acids. The V end lost 4 bases, the J end lost 2 bases, and 5 bases lay between the germline ends. Germline CDR1 reads MNHNY; CDR2 reads SVGAGI (reference sequence). This TCR derives from an adult in good health and CMV-seronegative. The chain recombines TRBV6-6 with TRBJ2-5; D remains unclear. The sequencing sample was made of memory CD4+ T cells from blood. The CDR3: CASSFRQETQYF. The DNA of the CDR3 is TGTGCCAGCAGTTTTCGACAAGAGACCCAGTACTTC.